This T cell receptor (beta chain) derives from a study of identical twins. General study findings and limits: Reduced insertions were recorded for abundant cord blood beta clonotypes, with no such pattern in memory repertoires. When twins shared out-of-frame alpha sequences, those sequences had excess low generation probability. Zero-insertion findings could be partly confounded by invariant cells (MAIT and iNKT cells).

TCRdb re-called the 5' RACE reads with MiXCR, one entry per CDR3 protein. Of about 530,000 distinct CDR3 sequences listed, 13% to 15% are singletons. V was trimmed by 6 bases and J by 3 bases, leaving 12 bases between them. This CDR3 has 14 amino acids. Germline V gene sequence: CDR1 MNHEY, CDR2 SVGEGT. This clonotype was detected a few times. The antigen remains unidentified. These data also formed part of another study, on yellow fever vaccine responses in identical twins.

This TCR came from a woman aged 18-29 years in good health. The chain has TRBV6-2 or TRBV6-3 and TRBJ1-5; the D gene is possibly TRBD1 (5 bases). The sample consisted of CD4+ T cells sorted from blood. The CDR3 DNA is TGTGCCAGCAGCCGCATACAGGACAATCAGCCCCAGCATTTT. This encodes CASSRIQDNQPQHF.